These 7 T cell receptor beta chains were all obtained from the same sample, sequenced in a study of T cell clonality in common variable immunodeficiency. Their antigens are not known. Findings of the study overall: In common variable immunodeficiency, TCR beta chains reportedly carried fewer deletions and N-nucleotide insertions.

Sequencing was performed with immunoSEQ multiplex PCR; in TCRdb, only in-frame clones are kept and a portion is missing. Listed for the sample are about 42,000 clones, none seen a single time. The source material was peripheral blood mononuclear cells. The receptors shown here come from a human donor with common variable immunodeficiency.

Details on this clone: The read comes to an end 3 residues before the CDR3 does, leaving the germline J gene to fill in the end. The chain joins TRBV6-1 to TRBJ2-1; 8 bases are shared with TRBD1. This CDR3 is built from 16 residues. CDR1 is MNHNS and CDR2 is SASEGT in the germline V gene. V lost 0 bases to trimming and J lost 5 bases; unmatched junction nucleotides: 6. The CDR3 region is CASSEARTGRHNEQFF. The covered CDR3 bases are TGTGCCAGCAGTGAAGCAAGGACAGGGCGTCACAATGAG.

The table lists this clone with many counts. The read is 3 residues too short to cover the CDR3 end, so that end is filled in from the germline J gene. The gene calls are TRBV30 and TRBJ1-4, with TRBD1 matching over 8 bases. From germline, CDR1 is GTSNPN and CDR2 SVGIG (reference sequence). CDR3 length: 14 amino acids. With V trimmed by 7 bases and J by 5 bases, 9 bases remained unmatched. The CDR3 bases that were read are TGTGCCTACGAGGGGGCAGGGGGCAATGAAAAA. Protein: CAYEGAGGNEK. The whole CDR3 reads CAYEGAGGNEKLFF.

This clone was detected a few times. The CDR3 end falls 3 residues outside the read, so it is completed with the germline J gene. The chain joins TRBV7-8 to TRBJ2-3, with D perhaps TRBD2 (5 bases). Germline-derived CDR1 and CDR2 are SGHVS and FQNEAQ. V was pared by 3 bases and J by 0 bases, with 13 bases between. This CDR3 is 16 amino acids long. The CDR3 DNA, read in part, is TGTGCCAGCAGCTTTTTATCACTAGGTAGCACAGATACG. It specifies CASSFLSLGSTDT. The whole CDR3 protein is CASSFLSLGSTDTQYF.

This clone came up a few times. The CDR3 end falls 3 residues outside the read, so it is completed with the germline J gene. The V call is TRBV7-8, the J call TRBJ2-5; D might be TRBD2 (5 bases). Germline CDR1 reads SGHVS; CDR2 reads FQNEAQ. This CDR3 region has 14 residues. V lost 4 bases and J lost 5, with 14 bases in between. The sequenced CDR3 bases are TGTGCCAGCAGCTCAGCCAGGCGCGGGGAGACC. It encodes CASSSARRGET. The whole CDR3 region reads CASSSARRGETQYF.

Ten or more counts support this clone. The CDR3 end falls 3 residues outside the read, so it is completed with the germline J gene. V and J are TRBV6-2 or TRBV6-3 and TRBJ1-2; 9 nucleotides line up with TRBD1. Germline assignment: CDR1 MNHEY and CDR2 SVGEGT. V lost 6 bases, J lost 1 base, and 9 bases stayed unmatched. CDR3 size: 16 residues. The CDR3 DNA, read in part, is TGTGCCAGCAGCTCCGGGACAGGGTTTGGTAACTATGGC. Its protein product is CASSSGTGFGNYG. The complete CDR3 protein is CASSSGTGFGNYGYTF.

This clone was counted only a few times. The read halts 3 residues ahead of the CDR3 end, with the missing end drawn from the germline J gene. The rearrangement joins TRBV19 to TRBJ2-7; TRBD1 aligns across 8 bases. CDR3 length equals 15 residues. The germline CDR1 and CDR2 sequences are LNHDA and SQIVND (reference sequence). The V and J ends lost 3 bases and 1 base, in that order; junction bases with no gene match: 5. CDR3 sequence: CASSMGTGPSYEQYF. The sequenced CDR3 bases are TGTGCCAGTAGTATGGGGACAGGCCCTTCCTACGAG.

This clone came up many times. Coverage ceases 3 residues before the CDR3 finishes, and the germline J gene fills in the end. The chain joins TRBV5-4 to TRBJ1-6, with TRBD1 matching 7 bases. In germline, CDR1 is SGHNT, CDR2 YYREEE (reference sequence). Trimming cost V 4 bases and J 7 bases; bases outside gene matches: 5. This CDR3 is 14 amino acids long. The CDR3 loop is CASSIRDRNSPLHF. The sequenced part of the CDR3 DNA is TGTGCCAGCAGCATCCGGGACAGAAATTCACCC.